Presented here are 23 T cell receptor beta chains from one specimen sequenced in a study of Graves' ophthalmopathy and Graves' hyperthyroidism. Transcripts of RNA were the source for amplifying TCR beta CDR3 regions. RT-PCR with HTBI primers came first, then second-round multiplex PCR. TCRdb used MiXCR to reprocess the multiplex PCR reads, holding one entry per CDR3 protein. This sample carries 1 million to 1.3 million distinct CDR3 sequences, 35% to 40% of them seen once, and the ten largest clones take over 8.5%. The source material was peripheral blood or thyroid tissue (not recorded which). These receptors all stem from an adult man with Graves' hyperthyroidism.

The CDR3, as DNA: TGTGCCACAACCGCCTTGGGGGACCGAGGGGCCGAGCAGTACTTC. Its protein is CATTALGDRGAEQYF. The chain uses TRBV6-1 and TRBJ2-7, with D perhaps being TRBD1 or TRBD2 (5 bases each). The CDR3 is 15 residues long. Trimming stripped 10 bases from V and 6 bases from J, with 25 bases between. The germline V gene has CDR1 MNHNS and CDR2 SASEGT.

This clonotype has at least ten counts. The chain carries TRBV2 and TRBJ2-7; the D gene is possibly TRBD1 (5 bases). V was trimmed by 9 bases and J by 1 base, leaving 10 bases between them. The V gene's germline CDR1 is SNHLY and CDR2 FYNNEI. This CDR3 comprises 12 residues. CDR3 amino acids: CASLDKSYEQYF. In DNA, the CDR3 is TGTGCCAGTCTGGACAAATCCTACGAGCAGTACTTC.

V is TRBV12-3 or TRBV12-4 and J is TRBJ1-5, with TRBD1 matching 10 bases. The CDR3 consists of 14 residues. V was clipped by 10 bases and J by 7 bases; unmatched bases: 10. The CDR3 loop reads CATSDRGQRQPQHF. Here the CDR3 DNA reads TGTGCCACCTCAGACAGGGGGCAGAGACAGCCCCAGCATTTT.

In its sample, this clonotype was seen many times. This chain uses TRBV29-1 with TRBJ2-7, with no clear D. CDR1 SQVTM and CDR2 ANQGSEA come from the germline V gene. This CDR3 contains 11 residues. With 2 bases removed from V and 6 bases from J, the gap between germline ends came to 8 bases. This CDR3 is CSVEYGREQYF. CDR3 bases: TGCAGCGTTGAATATGGTCGCGAGCAGTACTTC.

The chain links TRBV12-5 to TRBJ1-2; the D is unclear. V was pared by 3 bases and J by 5 bases, with 10 bases between. The CDR3 covers 13 residues. From germline, CDR1 is LGHNT and CDR2 FRNRAP. CDR3 region: CASGFWGGYGYTF. As DNA, the CDR3 is TGTGCTAGTGGTTTTTGGGGTGGATATGGCTACACCTTC.

The chain combines TRBV15 with TRBJ1-1, with D hard to call. Germline CDR1 is LNHNV and CDR2 is YYDKDF (reference sequence). V was shortened by 1 base and J by 4 bases, with 10 bases between the two germline ends. This CDR3 is 14 amino acids long. The CDR3 DNA is TGTGCCACCAGCAGAGTTGGGGTGGCCACTGAAGCTTTCTTT. This encodes CATSRVGVATEAFF.

This clonotype has a handful of counts. A much larger clone lies a single base off, so this may be a read error. The chain couples TRBV2 to TRBJ2-5, with 10 nucleotides matching TRBD2. The junction had 4 bases not matched to a gene; V was cut back by 9 bases and J by 12 bases. This CDR3 has 10 amino acids. Germline values: CDR1 SNHLY, CDR2 FYNNEI. CDR3 sequence: CASYGTSEYF. The CDR3 nucleotides are TGTGCCAGTTACGGGACTAGCGAGTACTTC. The full variable domain, its missing parts supplied by reference TRBV2 and TRBJ2-5, is EPEVTQTPSHQVTQMGQEVILRCVPISNHLYFYWYRQILGQKVEFLVSFYNNEISEKSEIFDDQFSVERPDGSNFTLKIRSTKLEDSAMYFCASYGTSEYFGPGTRLLVL.

This clonotype was counted between two and nine times. The V call is TRBV7-8, the J call TRBJ2-7; D assignment may be TRBD1 or TRBD2 (6 bases each). Germline-derived CDR1 and CDR2 are SGHVS and FQNEAQ. Trimming stripped 4 bases from V and 5 bases from J, with 12 bases between. The CDR3 has 13 residues. The CDR3 region is CASSSGAGNEQYF. The CDR3 DNA reads TGTGCCAGCAGCTCGGGGGCCGGAAACGAGCAGTACTTC. Supplemented by reference TRBV7-8 and TRBJ2-7, the full variable domain reads GAGVSQSPRYKVAKRGQDVALRCDPISGHVSLFWYQQALGQGPEFLTYFQNEAQLDKSGLPSDRFFAERPEGSVSTLKIQRTQQEDSAVYLCASSSGAGNEQYFGPGTRLTVT.

This clonotype was recorded once. The chain recombines TRBV25-1 with TRBJ2-2; the D gene is possibly TRBD2 (7 bases). Germline assignment: CDR1 MGHDK and CDR2 SYGVNS. The V end lost 0 bases, the J end lost 15 bases, and 11 bases lay between the germline ends. The CDR3 is made up of 12 amino acids. Here the CDR3 reads CASSEYGGQLFF. CDR3 sequence (DNA): TGTGCCAGCAGTGAATACGGGGGGCAGTTGTTTTTT.

There are many counts of this clonotype. CDR3 sequence reads: CASSEDSDQPQHF. The CDR3 DNA is TGTGCCAGCAGCGAGGACAGCGATCAGCCCCAGCATTTT. The V gene is TRBV7-9, the J gene TRBJ1-5; perhaps TRBD1 as D (6 bases). The germline V and J ends were trimmed by 5 bases and 5 bases, with 10 bases remaining between them. Per germline, CDR1 SEHNR and CDR2 FQNEAQ (reference sequence). This CDR3 has 13 residues. Based on the CDR3 plus reference TRBV7-9 and TRBJ1-5, the full variable domain is DTGVSQNPRHKITKRGQNVTFRCDPISEHNRLYWYRQTLGQGPEFLTYFQNEAQLEKSRLLSDRFSAERPKGSFSTLEIQRTEQGDSAMYLCASSEDSDQPQHFGDGTRLSIL.

In this sample, this clonotype turned up a few times. The chain employs TRBV3-1 and TRBJ2-2, with 8 positions matching TRBD2. The ends lost 1 base at V and 4 bases at J; junction bases unmatched: 5. The CDR3 length is 16 residues. Germline V gives CDR1 LGHDT, CDR2 YNNKEL (reference sequence). CDR3 in DNA: TGTGCCAGCAGCCAAGGTCGGACTAGCAGCACCGGGGAGCTGTTTTTT. Translation: CASSQGRTSSTGELFF.

V gene TRBV19 combines with J gene TRBJ2-5; 7 positions match TRBD1. Germline V gene data show CDR1 as LNHDA and CDR2 as SQIVND (reference sequence). V shed 5 bases and J 9 bases; nucleotides not matched to a gene: 15. CDR3 length equals 15 residues. This chain's CDR3 is CASSLLDSLGQPQYF. Here the CDR3 DNA reads TGTGCCAGTAGTCTCCTTGACTCGCTGGGACAGCCCCAGTACTTC.

This clonotype has a handful of counts. This chain links TRBV13 with TRBJ2-5; 8 bases are a match to TRBD1. Trimming cost V 5 bases and J 1 base; bases outside gene matches: 9. The CDR3 runs to 16 residues. CDR1 is PRHDT, CDR2 FYEKMQ, per germline (reference sequence). CDR3 region: CASSLRTGPSQETQYF. The CDR3 coding sequence is TGTGCCAGCAGCCTCAGGACAGGGCCTTCCCAAGAGACCCAGTACTTC. The variable domain in full, with the rest retrieved from reference TRBV13 and TRBJ2-5, is AAGVIQSPRHLIKEKRETATLKCYPIPRHDTVYWYQQGPGQDPQFLISFYEKMQSDKGSIPDRFSAQQFSDYHSELNMSSLELGDSALYFCASSLRTGPSQETQYFGPGTRLLVL.

This clonotype was seen ten or more times. The rearrangement uses TRBV29-1 and TRBJ2-7; no clear D. The germline V gene has CDR1 SQVTM and CDR2 ANQGSEA. The CDR3 consists of 12 residues. Trimming removed 1 base from V and 6 bases from J, with 10 bases in between. CDR3 region: CSVEGVVGEQYF. In DNA form, the CDR3 reads TGCAGCGTTGAAGGGGTGGTTGGCGAGCAGTACTTC.

A remark on this clonotype: At one boundary the junction diverges from the germline segment, which might be a read error. The chain joins TRBV7-9 to TRBJ1-6, with D unresolved. Germline CDR1 SEHNR, CDR2 FQNEAQ (reference sequence). The CDR3 is made up of 13 amino acids. The CDR3 nucleotides read TGCGCCAGCAGTGAGACCCCGAATTCACCCCTCCACTTT. It encodes CASSETPNSPLHF.

The chain employs TRBV7-9 and TRBJ1-6, with unresolved D. Looked up from germline, CDR1 is SEHNR and CDR2 is FQNEAQ (reference sequence). This CDR3 has 16 amino acids. Between the trimmed V and J ends, which lost 11 bases and 4 bases, there was a span of 21 bases. CDR3 amino acids: CAWSRSGQAYNSPLHF. CDR3 coding DNA: TGTGCCTGGAGTCGTTCTGGGCAGGCGTATAATTCACCCCTCCACTTT.

This clonotype has a handful of counts. The chain recombines TRBV19 with TRBJ2-6; no firm D call. The CDR3 sequence is 16 residues long. The ends were cut back, 6 bases at V and 0 bases at J, with 12 bases in the middle. From germline, CDR1 is LNHDA and CDR2 SQIVND (reference sequence). The CDR3 region is CASRRSFSSGANVLTF. In DNA form, the CDR3 reads TGTGCCAGTAGAAGGTCCTTTAGCTCTGGGGCCAACGTCCTGACTTTC.

The gene calls are TRBV12-3 or TRBV12-4 and TRBJ2-7; possibly TRBD1 or TRBD2 for D (5 bases each). This CDR3 has 15 residues. V lost 6 bases and J lost 3, with 18 bases in between. CDR3: CASSRDQGHLYEQYF. Written as DNA, the CDR3 is TGTGCCAGCAGCCGGGACCAGGGCCATCTCTACGAGCAGTACTTC.

V gene TRBV2 combines with J gene TRBJ2-7; unclear D gene. V was clipped by 8 bases and J by 2 bases, with 7 bases between them. CDR1 is SNHLY and CDR2 is FYNNEI in the germline V gene. The CDR3 spans 11 residues. The CDR3 nucleotides are TGTGCCAGCCACGACACCTACGAGCAGTACTTC. Encoded protein: CASHDTYEQYF.

In its sample, this clonotype was seen many times. This chain uses TRBV2 with TRBJ1-2; the D gene is possibly TRBD1 (5 bases). Germline CDR1 is SNHLY and CDR2 is FYNNEI. The CDR3 extends over 13 amino acids. V was clipped by 2 bases and J by 7 bases, with 11 bases between them. CDR3 DNA sequence: TGTGCCAGCAGTGAAATGGGGCGCGGTGGCTACACCTTC. Translating gives CASSEMGRGGYTF.

This clonotype appeared many times. J is TRBJ2-7 and V is TRBV2, with D possibly being TRBD1 (6 bases). Germline lookup yields CDR1 SNHLY and CDR2 FYNNEI. CDR3 length: 15 amino acids. V gave up 6 bases and J gave up 3 bases, with 18 bases separating them. The CDR3 spells CASRPTKDSFYEQYF. In DNA form, the CDR3 reads TGTGCCAGCAGACCGACCAAGGACAGTTTCTACGAGCAGTACTTC.

A few counts support this clonotype. The rearrangement links TRBV10-3 to TRBJ2-5; 8 nucleotides agree with TRBD2. Per the germline V gene, CDR1 is ENHRY and CDR2 is SYGVKD. The V gene end was trimmed by 5 bases and the J gene end by 3 bases; junction bases not matched to a gene: 2. The CDR3 contains 13 residues. CDR3 sequence reads: CAISKAGEETQYF. The CDR3 DNA sequence: TGTGCCATCAGTAAAGCGGGAGAAGAGACCCAGTACTTC.

This clonotype appeared many times. This chain joins TRBV7-2 and TRBJ2-7; D may be TRBD2 (6 bases). Trimming cost V 2 bases and J 6 bases, with 20 bases left between them. Germline-derived CDR1 and CDR2 are SGHTA and FQGNSA. The length of the CDR3 is 16 residues. CDR3 in amino acids: CASSLSLKGLSVEQYF. CDR3 nucleotide sequence: TGTGCCAGCAGCTTATCCCTCAAGGGACTCTCTGTCGAGCAGTACTTC.